The 18 T cell receptor beta chains listed next were all sequenced from one sample in a study of T cell clonotyping in hematopoietic cell transplantation. Clones were read by immunoSEQ multiplex PCR, and TCRdb kept only the in-frame ones, dropping some. The data show 40,000 to 45,000 clones, less than 95% seen once. Sequencing was performed on peripheral blood mononuclear cells. All receptors derive from a woman between 45 and 65 years old in good health. Some clones in this sample may be carry-over from other donors' samples.

V gene TRBV7-3 combines with J gene TRBJ2-7; D is possibly TRBD1 or TRBD2 (5 bases each). V lost 5 bases to trimming and J lost 6 bases, with 20 bases between them. The CDR3 is 15 amino acids. CDR1 and CDR2 (germline): SGHTA, FQGTGA. CDR3 loop: CASSPLGESRAEQYF. In DNA form, the CDR3 reads TGTGCCAGCAGCCCCTTAGGGGAGTCCCGGGCCGAGCAGTACTTC.

The genes are TRBV6-5 and TRBJ2-2, with D perhaps TRBD1 (5 bases). The CDR3 extends over 14 amino acids. Trimming cost V 5 bases and J 3 bases, with 10 bases left between them. The germline gives CDR1 MNHEY, CDR2 SVGAGI. CDR3 residues: CASSDQGDTGELFF. The DNA for the CDR3 is TGTGCCAGCAGTGATCAGGGTGACACCGGGGAGCTGTTTTTT.

The rearrangement uses TRBV12-5 and TRBJ1-2; D is possibly TRBD1 (5 bases). Germline loops: CDR1 LGHNT, CDR2 FRNRAP. The V end lost 0 bases, the J end lost 5 bases, and 7 bases lay between the germline ends. The CDR3 has 13 amino acids. The CDR3, as DNA: TGTGCTAGTGGTTTGGTAACAGGATATGGCTACACCTTC. This translates into CASGLVTGYGYTF.

This rearrangement joins TRBV7-2 to TRBJ2-5; D might be TRBD2 (5 bases). Trimming took off 3 bases at V and 5 bases at J, with 16 bases between the two ends. Germline V gives CDR1 SGHTA, CDR2 FQGNSA. The CDR3 consists of 15 residues. The CDR3 region is CASSFGGAARETQYF. CDR3 DNA: TGTGCCAGCAGCTTCGGAGGTGCAGCGCGGGAGACCCAGTACTTC.

CDR3 bases: TGCGCCAGCAGCTTGGGAAGAGACACTGAAGCTTTCTTT. Protein product: CASSLGRDTEAFF. This chain connects TRBV5-1 to TRBJ1-1; D is unresolved. The CDR3 covers 13 residues. Per germline, CDR1 SGHRS and CDR2 YFSETQ. V lost 0 bases, J lost 3 bases, and 6 bases lay in between.

The chain couples TRBV25-1 to TRBJ2-7; D is possibly TRBD1 (7 bases). CDR3 length: 14 amino acids. Germline CDR1 reads MGHDK; CDR2 reads SYGVNS. Trimming took 5 bases from V and 4 from J, leaving 15 bases between them. The CDR3 region has the DNA TGTGCCAGCAGTCGAGGAGGGGGCGGTTACGAGCAGTACTTC. Translation gives CASSRGGGGYEQYF.

The V gene is TRBV9, the J gene TRBJ1-6; D not certain. CDR3 size: 13 residues. CDR1 is SGDLS, CDR2 YYNGEE, per germline. Trimming took off 6 bases at V and 7 bases at J, with 11 bases between the two ends. CDR3 nucleotide sequence: TGTGCCAGCAATTTAGAGGGCAATTCACCCCTCCACTTT. This gives the protein CASNLEGNSPLHF. The full variable domain, its missing parts supplied by reference TRBV9 and TRBJ1-6, is DSGVTQTPKHLITATGQRVTLRCSPRSGDLSVYWYQQSLDQGLQFLIQYYNGEERAKGNILERFSAQQFPDLHSELNLSSLELGDSALYFCASNLEGNSPLHFGNGTRLTVT.

V usage is TRBV2 and J usage is TRBJ2-2; 12 positions agree with TRBD2. With 6 bases clipped from V and 4 bases from J, the junction kept 9 bases outside the gene matches. The CDR3 length is 17 residues. Germline V gives CDR1 SNHLY, CDR2 FYNNEI. The CDR3 DNA follows: TGTGCCAGCAGGTTCCCTAGCGGGGGGGCCTCCACCGGGGAGCTGTTTTTT. It is translated as CASRFPSGGASTGELFF. Drawing the rest from reference TRBV2 and TRBJ2-2, the complete variable domain is EPEVTQTPSHQVTQMGQEVILRCVPISNHLYFYWYRQILGQKVEFLVSFYNNEISEKSEIFDDQFSVERPDGSNFTLKIRSTKLEDSAMYFCASRFPSGGASTGELFFGEGSRLTVL.

This chain links TRBV5-6 with TRBJ2-7; the D gene is possibly TRBD1 (5 bases). The CDR3 covers 13 residues. Germline V gene sequence: CDR1 SGHDT, CDR2 YYEEEE. The V end was cut by 1 base, the J end by 6 bases, with 11 bases between. CDR3 DNA sequence: TGTGCCAGCAGCTTGAAGGGGTCGGCCGAGCAGTACTTC. The encoded protein is CASSLKGSAEQYF.

The CDR3 is CAWIDYGYTF. CDR3 nucleotides: TGTGCCTGGATTGACTATGGCTACACCTTC. The gene calls are TRBV30 and TRBJ1-2; the D is unclear. CDR3 length equals 10 residues. Trimming pared 4 bases from V and 3 bases from J, leaving 3 bases between. Looked up from germline, CDR1 is GTSNPN and CDR2 is SVGIG (reference sequence).

The chain recombines TRBV6-7 with TRBJ1-5; D may be TRBD1 (5 bases). TRBV6-7 has ORF status, its function being uncertain. The CDR3 is made up of 15 amino acids. The germline V and J ends were trimmed by 5 bases and 0 bases, with 11 bases remaining between them. This CDR3 is CASSPTVDSNQPQHF. The CDR3 DNA sequence: TGTGCCAGCAGTCCGACAGTAGATAGCAATCAGCCCCAGCATTTT.

The chain links TRBV7-2 to TRBJ2-3; TRBD2 aligns across 9 bases. V lost 1 base, J lost 1 base, and 6 bases stayed unmatched. Germline assignment: CDR1 SGHTA and CDR2 FQGNSA. The CDR3 has 17 amino acids. The CDR3 region has the DNA TGTGCCAGCAGCTTAGAAGGCGGGGGGGGACGCACAGATACGCAGTATTTT. Protein product: CASSLEGGGGRTDTQYF.

This chain joins TRBV18 and TRBJ2-1; 7 nucleotides agree with TRBD1. Unmatched junction bases numbered 8, after V lost 6 bases and J lost 9 bases. Germline loops: CDR1 KGHSH, CDR2 LQKENI. This CDR3 contains 13 residues. The CDR3, as DNA: TGTGCCAGCTCTGGGGCAGGGGGTCGTGAGCAGTTCTTC. Its translation is CASSGAGGREQFF.

This clone occurred once. This sequence joins TRBV6-5 and TRBJ2-7, with 9 nucleotides matching TRBD1. CDR1 and CDR2 from the germline V gene are MNHEY and SVGAGI. The CDR3 runs 14 residues. V dropped 7 bases and J dropped 4; count of bases not matched to a gene: 8. CDR3 DNA sequence: TGTGCCAGCAAGCGGACAGGGGACTTTTACGAGCAGTACTTC. Its translation is CASKRTGDFYEQYF.

The chain employs TRBV11-1 and TRBJ1-1; D is undetermined. CDR3 length: 14 residues. Deletions cut 3 bases from V and 2 bases from J, with 10 bases between. Germline CDR1 is SGHAT and CDR2 is FQDESV (reference sequence). This chain's CDR3 is CASSLSGVNTEAFF. The CDR3 DNA follows: TGTGCCAGCAGCTTGAGCGGTGTCAACACTGAAGCTTTCTTT.

This chain uses TRBV7-3 with TRBJ2-5, with 10 positions matching TRBD1. Looked up from germline, CDR1 is SGHTA and CDR2 is FQGTGA. CDR3 length: 17 amino acids. V trimming: 5 bases; J trimming: 4 bases; junction bases outside the gene matches: 13. The CDR3 loop is CASSPNPRTGGLETQYF. As DNA, the CDR3 is TGTGCCAGCAGCCCCAACCCTAGGACAGGGGGATTAGAGACCCAGTACTTC.

The chain uses TRBV9 and TRBJ1-4; D is uncertain. Germline CDR1 SGDLS, CDR2 YYNGEE. Trimming took 4 bases from V and 0 from J, leaving 10 bases between them. This CDR3 is built from 15 residues. This CDR3 is CASSPKFATNEKLFF. The DNA of the CDR3 is TGTGCCAGCAGCCCGAAATTTGCAACTAATGAAAAACTGTTTTTT.

The count of this clone is one. The gene calls are TRBV9 and TRBJ1-4; 8 bases align to TRBD1. J gave up 4 bases and V 2 bases, and 7 bases lay outside the gene matches. There are 16 residues in the CDR3. CDR1 and CDR2 (germline): SGDLS, YYNGEE. The CDR3: CASSVDQGAGNEKLFF. CDR3 in DNA: TGTGCCAGCAGCGTCGACCAGGGGGCTGGTAATGAAAAACTGTTTTTT.